The rows below give T cell receptor beta chains drawn from one sample of a study of shared clonotypes between healthy human individuals. TCRdb's copy holds only in-frame clones and misses some; the assay was immunoSEQ multiplex PCR. The sample gives roughly 2.4 million clones, more than 90% of which show up once; roughly 0.13% is in the top ten. Sequencing was done on a sample of naive CD4+ T cells sorted from blood. The receptors shown here come from a man between 18 and 35 years old in good health. CDR3s include the opening cysteine and the closing phenylalanine or tryptophan. The D gene is left open where the match is weak. Not every row has a clone size; where given, it reads once, few, many or a size class.

size: -; length: 15; D: TRBD1; V: TRBV5-4; J: TRBJ2-2; DNA: TGTGCCAGCAGCCTCCGGGACAGGAACACCGGGGAGCTGTTTTTT; CDR3: CASSLRDRNTGELFF
size: -; length: 15; D: -; V: TRBV4-1; J: TRBJ1-3; DNA: TGCGCCAGCAGCCGAGGACAGAACTCTGGAAACACCATATATTTT; CDR3: CASSRGQNSGNTIYF
size: -; length: 15; D: -; V: TRBV6-6; J: TRBJ2-5; DNA: TGTGCCAGCAGAGCCCTGGACAGCTTGACAGAGACCCAGTACTTC; CDR3: CASRALDSLTETQYF
size: -; length: 16; D: TRBD1; V: TRBV6-1; J: TRBJ2-5; DNA: TGTGCCAGCAGTGTCCTCAGGACAGGGGCACAAGAGACCCAGTACTTC; CDR3: CASSVLRTGAQETQYF
size: few; length: 13; D: TRBD1; V: TRBV19; J: TRBJ1-2; DNA: TGTGCCAGTAGCGAGACAGGGTCCTATGGCTACACCTTC; CDR3: CASSETGSYGYTF
size: -; length: 14; D: -; V: TRBV6-6; J: TRBJ2-7; DNA: TGTGCCAGCAGTTACGGGGCCCCCGCCTACGAGCAGTACTTC; CDR3: CASSYGAPAYEQYF
size: -; length: 17; D: -; V: TRBV18; J: TRBJ1-6; DNA: TGTGCCAGCTCGGAAAGTGGGAGGGACCCACGTAATTCACCCCTCCACTTT; CDR3: CASSESGRDPRNSPLHF
size: few; length: 15; D: TRBD1; V: TRBV7-9; J: TRBJ1-6; DNA: TGTGCCAGCAGCCCGTGGACAGGGCAAGGCTCACCCCTCCACTTT; CDR3: CASSPWTGQGSPLHF
size: -; length: 17; D: TRBD2; V: TRBV18; J: TRBJ2-1; DNA: TGTGCCAGCTCACCGCCCATCGGCCTAGCGGGATTGGGTGAGCAGTTCTTC; CDR3: CASSPPIGLAGLGEQFF
size: -; length: 13; D: -; V: TRBV19; J: TRBJ1-6; DNA: TGTGCCGGAAACCAGGGGTTGGGTTCACCCCTCCACTTT; CDR3: CAGNQGLGSPLHF
size: -; length: 16; D: TRBD2; V: TRBV5-1; J: TRBJ2-5; DNA: TGCGCCAGCAGCTTGATGGGGACTAGCGGCCAAGAGACCCAGTACTTC; CDR3: CASSLMGTSGQETQYF
size: few; length: 16; D: -; V: TRBV6-6; J: TRBJ1-6; DNA: TGTGCCAGCAGTTACGAGTTATGGGCGTTTAATTCACCCCTCCACTTT; CDR3: CASSYELWAFNSPLHF
size: -; length: 14; D: -; V: TRBV6-1; J: TRBJ2-7; DNA: TGTGCCAGCAGTCGGCCAGGCGGTCCCGGCGAGCAGTACTTC; CDR3: CASSRPGGPGEQYF
size: -; length: 14; D: -; V: TRBV7-2; J: TRBJ2-1; DNA: TGTGCCAGCAGCTTAGTTCTAGCTTACAATGAGCAGTTCTTC; CDR3: CASSLVLAYNEQFF
size: -; length: 12; D: -; V: TRBV19; J: TRBJ2-3; DNA: TGTGCCAGTAGGGCTAGCACAGATACGCAGTATTTT; CDR3: CASRASTDTQYF
size: -; length: 13; D: -; V: TRBV10-3; J: TRBJ2-7; DNA: TGTGCCATCAGTGTAGGGCAGGGCTACGAGCAGTACTTC; CDR3: CAISVGQGYEQYF
size: -; length: 16; D: -; V: TRBV25-1; J: TRBJ1-3; DNA: TGTGCCAGCAGTTCCCTGGGTACTGGCACAGCGGACACCATATATTTT; CDR3: CASSSLGTGTADTIYF
size: once; length: 13; D: -; V: TRBV27; J: TRBJ2-3; DNA: TGTGCCAGCAGTTTAGGGTTGGGGAATACGCAGTATTTT; CDR3: CASSLGLGNTQYF
size: once; length: 13; D: -; V: TRBV19; J: TRBJ1-5; DNA: TGTGCCAGTAGTGGCGATAGCAATCAGCCCCAGCATTTT; CDR3: CASSGDSNQPQHF
size: -; length: 16; D: TRBD1; V: TRBV18; J: TRBJ1-1; DNA: TGTGCCAGCTCACCATTATGGACAGGGGCAGACACTGAAGCTTTCTTT; CDR3: CASSPLWTGADTEAFF
size: -; length: 17; D: TRBD2; V: TRBV6-4; J: TRBJ2-1; DNA: TGTGCCAGCAGTGCCTCCCCAGCGGGGGGGCGGTTAGCTGAGCAGTTCTTC; CDR3: CASSASPAGGRLAEQFF
size: -; length: 18; D: TRBD2; V: TRBV4-1; J: TRBJ2-1; DNA: TGCGCCAGCAGCCAAGGCATAGAGAGCGGGAGTTTGGGCGATGAGCAGTTCTTC; CDR3: CASSQGIESGSLGDEQFF
size: -; length: 15; D: -; V: TRBV10-2; J: TRBJ1-3; DNA: TGCGCCAGCAGCCGTCAGACAGGCTCTGGAAACACCATATATTTT; CDR3: CASSRQTGSGNTIYF
size: -; length: 13; D: TRBD1; V: TRBV9; J: TRBJ1-3; DNA: TGTGCCAGCAGCACAGGGGACGGAAACACCATATATTTT; CDR3: CASSTGDGNTIYF
size: -; length: 15; D: TRBD2; V: TRBV10-3; J: TRBJ2-7; DNA: TGTGCCATCAGCTTAGCGGGAGCCGGGTCCTACGAGCAGTACTTC; CDR3: CAISLAGAGSYEQYF
size: -; length: 10; D: -; V: TRBV20-1; J: TRBJ2-3; DNA: TGCAGTGCTAGATCCCAAGGCGAGTATTTT; CDR3: CSARSQGEYF
size: -; length: 13; D: -; V: TRBV7-9; J: TRBJ1-2; DNA: TGTGCCAGCAGCTTAGTTGGGGGGATTGGCTACACCTTC; CDR3: CASSLVGGIGYTF
size: -; length: 13; D: -; V: TRBV18; J: TRBJ2-1; DNA: TGTGCCAGCTCACCATACGCAGGGGAGATATCGTTCTTC; CDR3: CASSPYAGEISFF
size: -; length: 15; D: -; V: TRBV7-9; J: TRBJ1-6; DNA: TGTGCCAGCAGCCCCAGGAGGGGCGAGAATTCACCCCTCCACTTT; CDR3: CASSPRRGENSPLHF
size: -; length: 16; D: -; V: TRBV5-6; J: TRBJ1-1; DNA: TGTGCCAGCAGCCACAACCTTAAGGGTGGGGGAACTGAAGCTTTCTTT; CDR3: CASSHNLKGGGTEAFF
size: -; length: 13; D: TRBD1; V: TRBV30; J: TRBJ1-2; DNA: TGTGCCTGGACCCCGGACAGGGGGTATGGCTACACCTTC; CDR3: CAWTPDRGYGYTF
size: -; length: 19; D: -; V: TRBV11-2; J: TRBJ1-4; DNA: TGTGCCAGCAGCTCCCACCCGGGTACGGTTGCAGCAACTAATGAAAAACTGTTTTTT; CDR3: CASSSHPGTVAATNEKLFF
size: -; length: 15; D: -; V: TRBV11-2; J: TRBJ2-1; DNA: TGTGCCAGCAGCTTAGGGGGTACTGCCTACAATGAGCAGTTCTTC; CDR3: CASSLGGTAYNEQFF
size: -; length: 14; D: -; V: TRBV2; J: TRBJ2-5; DNA: TGTGCCAGCCTGGGGGGCGTGTACCAAGAGACCCAGTACTTC; CDR3: CASLGGVYQETQYF
size: -; length: 14; D: -; V: TRBV6-1; J: TRBJ1-5; DNA: TGTGCCAGCAGTGATCCTCCTAGCAATCAGCCCCAGCATTTT; CDR3: CASSDPPSNQPQHF
size: once; length: 14; D: TRBD1; V: TRBV29-1; J: TRBJ2-5; DNA: TGCAGCGTGGCCGGGGACAGCTTGTCAGAGACCCAGTACTTC; CDR3: CSVAGDSLSETQYF
size: -; length: 14; D: TRBD1; V: TRBV19; J: TRBJ1-1; DNA: TGTGCCAGTAGTACACAGGGGGCGGTTACTGAAGCTTTCTTT; CDR3: CASSTQGAVTEAFF
size: -; length: 15; D: TRBD1; V: TRBV30; J: TRBJ2-4; DNA: TGTGCCTGGAGTCGGGGGGGACAGGGGTCAAACATTCAGTACTTC; CDR3: CAWSRGGQGSNIQYF
size: -; length: 14; D: -; V: TRBV6-5; J: TRBJ1-3; DNA: TGTGCCAGCAGTTCGGGGGGCTATCGGAACACCATATATTTT; CDR3: CASSSGGYRNTIYF
size: -; length: 16; D: -; V: TRBV4-1; J: TRBJ2-6; DNA: TGCGCCAGCAGCCAAGATAGGGTCTCTGGGGCCAACGTCCTGACTTTC; CDR3: CASSQDRVSGANVLTF
size: -; length: 16; D: -; V: TRBV21-1; J: TRBJ2-5; DNA: TGTGCCAGCAGCAAAGGGTCGGACAGGGGTGCGGAGACCCAGTACTTC; CDR3: CASSKGSDRGAETQYF
size: few; length: 14; D: -; V: TRBV5-1; J: TRBJ1-3; DNA: TGCGCCAGCAGCTTGCAAGGGAACGGAAACACCATATATTTT; CDR3: CASSLQGNGNTIYF
size: -; length: 14; D: -; V: TRBV16; J: TRBJ2-7; DNA: TGTGCCAGCAGCCCTTGGGGCGGCTCCTACGAGCAGTACTTC; CDR3: CASSPWGGSYEQYF
size: -; length: 15; D: TRBD2; V: TRBV4-1; J: TRBJ2-7; DNA: TGCGCCAGCAGCCAAGCTAGCGGAGGGCACTACGAGCAGTACTTC; CDR3: CASSQASGGHYEQYF
size: once; length: 13; D: -; V: TRBV2; J: TRBJ1-2; DNA: TGTGCCAGCAGCCCAAGAAAGGGGAGCGGCTACACCTTC; CDR3: CASSPRKGSGYTF
size: -; length: 14; D: -; V: TRBV7-2; J: TRBJ1-2; DNA: TGTGCCAGCAGCTTAGTCCCACCTAACTATGGCTACACCTTC; CDR3: CASSLVPPNYGYTF
size: -; length: 17; D: TRBD2; V: TRBV27; J: TRBJ2-1; DNA: TGTGCCAGCAGTTTATTCCTGGCTAGCGGGAGCTACAATGAGCAGTTCTTC; CDR3: CASSLFLASGSYNEQFF